The 20 T cell receptor beta chains below were found in one sample sequenced in a study of T cell repertoires in cytomegalovirus infection. Their target antigens are unknown. TCRdb reprocessed the reads via MiXCR and lists one record per CDR3 protein. Counted here are about 920,000 distinct CDR3 sequences, around 32% occurring once; the ten biggest clones make up roughly 13%. The source was cultured CD8+ T cells from PBMCs, collected from culture after CMV antigen stimulation. The receptors stem from a human donor in good health (CMV status not recorded). Some clones in this sample may be carry-over from other donors' samples.

V and J are TRBV9 and TRBJ1-1; D is uncertain. CDR1 SGDLS and CDR2 YYNGEE come from the germline V gene. This CDR3 spans 14 amino acids. The germline V and J ends were trimmed by 0 bases and 0 bases, with 6 bases remaining between them. The CDR3 sequence is CASSVVPVNTEAFF. The CDR3 DNA sequence: TGTGCCAGCAGCGTAGTTCCAGTGAACACTGAAGCTTTCTTT. The full variable domain, rest sourced from reference TRBV9 and TRBJ1-1, is DSGVTQTPKHLITATGQRVTLRCSPRSGDLSVYWYQQSLDQGLQFLIQYYNGEERAKGNILERFSAQQFPDLHSELNLSSLELGDSALYFCASSVVPVNTEAFFGQGTRLTVV.

This clonotype was seen only a few times. The rearrangement links TRBV7-9 to TRBJ2-2; D remains unclear. V was clipped by 8 bases and J by 4 bases, with 8 bases between them. CDR3 length: 12 residues. The germline CDR1 and CDR2 sequences are SEHNR and FQNEAQ (reference sequence). The CDR3 nucleotides are TGTGCCAGCCCGTTAGGCACCGGGGAGCTGTTTTTT. It encodes CASPLGTGELFF.

This clonotype was detected a few times. The CDR3: CSATGYRTNISTYEQYV. CDR3 bases: TGCAGTGCCACAGGATATCGGACCAATATTAGCACCTACGAGCAGTACGTC. V is TRBV20-1 and J is TRBJ2-7; tentative D call: TRBD1 (5 bases). CDR3 length equals 17 residues. Germline CDR1 and CDR2: DFQATT and SNEGSKA (reference sequence). V dropped 6 bases and J dropped 2 bases, with 26 bases sitting between them.

The rearrangement uses TRBV6-2 or TRBV6-3 and TRBJ1-2, with D perhaps TRBD1 (6 bases). CDR1 and CDR2 (germline): MNHEY, SVGEGT. The CDR3 has 15 amino acids. Trimming stripped 2 bases from V and 6 bases from J, with 16 bases between. CDR3 amino acids: CASSYILQGKHGYTF. The CDR3 DNA follows: TGTGCCAGCAGTTACATCCTACAGGGAAAGCATGGCTACACCTTC.

Of note for this clonotype: With a much larger clone just one base away, this may be a read error. This sequence joins TRBV7-2 and TRBJ2-1, with 11 nucleotides matching TRBD2. This CDR3 is built from 15 residues. V shed 5 bases and J 7 bases; nucleotides not matched to a gene: 7. Germline assignment: CDR1 SGHTA and CDR2 FQGNSA. The CDR3 DNA sequence: TGTGCCAGCAGCAAGATAGCGGGGGGGTGGAATGAGCAGTTCTTC. Protein: CASSKIAGGWNEQFF. Full variable domain (outside the CDR3, taken from reference TRBV7-2 and TRBJ2-1): GAGVSQSPSNKVTEKGKDVELRCDPISGHTALYWYRQSLGQGLEFLIYFQGNSAPDKSGLPSDRFSAERTGGSVSTLTIQRTQQEDSAVYLCASSKIAGGWNEQFFGPGTRLTVL.

This clonotype was detected only a few times. This chain links TRBV7-9 with TRBJ1-3; D possibly corresponds to TRBD1 (5 bases). The CDR3 covers 15 residues. With 1 base removed from V and 0 bases from J, the gap between germline ends came to 7 bases. From germline, CDR1 is SEHNR and CDR2 FQNEAQ (reference sequence). The CDR3 protein is CASSLGQHSGNTIYF. CDR3 bases: TGTGCCAGCAGCTTAGGACAGCACTCTGGAAACACCATATATTTT.

This clonotype was observed a handful of times. The chain is built from TRBV6-2 or TRBV6-3 and TRBJ2-7, with D tentatively TRBD1 or TRBD2 (5 bases each). Germline loops: CDR1 MNHEY, CDR2 SVGEGT. V was shortened by 3 bases and J by 0 bases, with 9 bases between the two germline ends. The CDR3 loop spans 14 amino acids. CDR3 sequence: CASSYWDGSYEQYF. The CDR3, as DNA: TGTGCCAGCAGTTATTGGGACGGCTCCTACGAGCAGTACTTC.

Comment on this clonotype: A much larger clonotype is one base distant, so this may be a read error. V gene TRBV7-3 combines with J gene TRBJ2-3; D gene ambiguous. From germline, CDR1 is SGHTA and CDR2 FQGTGA. The CDR3 totals 14 residues. In DNA, the CDR3 is TGTGTCAGCAGCTTAACACAATCCGCAGATACGCAGTATTTT. It yields the protein CVSSLTQSADTQYF. The full variable domain, rest sourced from reference TRBV7-3 and TRBJ2-3, is GAGVSQTPSNKVTEKGKYVELRCDPISGHTALYWYRQSLGQGPEFLIYFQGTGAADDSGLPNDRFFAVRPEGSVSTLKIQRTERGDSAVYLCVSSLTQSADTQYFGPGTRLTVL.

This clonotype has ten or more counts. The chain employs TRBV19 and TRBJ2-3; D is possibly TRBD2 (6 bases). Germline V gene data show CDR1 as LNHDA and CDR2 as SQIVND (reference sequence). Between the trimmed V and J ends, which lost 9 bases and 5 bases, there was a span of 12 bases. The CDR3 loop spans 12 amino acids. CDR3 in amino acids: CASSIGGDTQYF. The CDR3 coding sequence is TGTGCCAGCAGCATCGGGGGAGATACGCAGTATTTT.

The genes are TRBV4-1 and TRBJ2-2, with D unclear. Trimming pared 4 bases from V and 3 bases from J, leaving 9 bases between. The CDR3 runs 14 residues. From germline, CDR1 is MGHRA and CDR2 YSYEKL. The CDR3 is CASSPYSHTGELFF. CDR3 DNA: TGCGCCAGCAGCCCGTATTCCCACACCGGGGAGCTGTTTTTT.

This clonotype was observed a handful of times. The chain couples TRBV6-2 or TRBV6-3 to TRBJ1-1, with 9 bases fitting TRBD1. V lost 7 bases to trimming and J lost 0 bases; unmatched junction nucleotides: 15. The CDR3 spans 18 residues. CDR1 and CDR2 (germline): MNHEY, SVGEGT. This CDR3 reads CASKPIRTGAYMNTEAFF. The CDR3 DNA follows: TGTGCCAGCAAACCAATCCGGACAGGGGCATATATGAACACTGAAGCTTTCTTT.

This clonotype was counted at least ten times. The gene calls are TRBV5-4 and TRBJ1-1; 12 bases are shared with TRBD1. The ends lost 4 bases at V and 5 bases at J; junction bases unmatched: 9. The CDR3 has 16 amino acids. The germline CDR1 and CDR2 sequences are SGHNT and YYREEE (reference sequence). The CDR3 DNA reads TGTGCCAGCAGCCCCGCGGGACAGGGGGCGGGAACTGAAGCTTTCTTT. Amino acid sequence: CASSPAGQGAGTEAFF.

Written as DNA, the CDR3 is TGTGCCAGCAGCTGGCCCGTACTAGCGCGGACGGATAGGGAGACCCAGTACTTC. Amino acids: CASSWPVLARTDRETQYF. This chain connects TRBV7-2 to TRBJ2-5; 7 nucleotides align to TRBD2. This CDR3 contains 18 residues. The trim removed 4 bases at V and 5 bases at J, leaving 19 bases unmatched. Germline CDR1 SGHTA, CDR2 FQGNSA. The full variable domain, its missing parts supplied by reference TRBV7-2 and TRBJ2-5, is GAGVSQSPSNKVTEKGKDVELRCDPISGHTALYWYRQSLGQGLEFLIYFQGNSAPDKSGLPSDRFSAERTGGSVSTLTIQRTQQEDSAVYLCASSWPVLARTDRETQYFGPGTRLLVL.

The sample holds a few counts of this clonotype. The V and J genes are TRBV2 and TRBJ1-4; D call uncertain. CDR1 and CDR2 from the germline V gene are SNHLY and FYNNEI. V lost 3 bases, J lost 7 bases, and 15 bases lay in between. The CDR3 covers 15 residues. CDR3 in DNA: TGTGCCAGCAGTGAGGGCCTACGGCCACTTGAAAAACTGTTTTTT. Protein product: CASSEGLRPLEKLFF.

This clonotype was observed a few times. The rearrangement uses TRBV12-3 or TRBV12-4 and TRBJ1-1; D might be TRBD1 (6 bases). Deletions cut 2 bases from V and 5 bases from J, with 12 bases between. The CDR3 sequence is 14 residues long. The CDR3 DNA is TGTGCCAGCAGTTTACGGGGGCCCCTAACTGAAGCTTTCTTT. Translated, it gives CASSLRGPLTEAFF.

This clonotype was detected many times. The germline gene is not matched at one end of the junction; a read error may be the cause. The chain couples TRBV7-2 to TRBJ2-3; 7 nucleotides match TRBD2. The V gene's germline CDR1 is SGHTA and CDR2 FQGNSA. The CDR3 has 14 amino acids. CDR3 amino acids: CASSFGGSTDTQYF. The CDR3, as DNA: TGTGCTAGCAGCTTCGGGGGGAGCACAGATACGCAGTATTTT.

This clonotype was detected only a few times. The genes are TRBV6-6 and TRBJ2-5, with D hard to call. The CDR3 has 15 residues. The germline V gene encodes CDR1 MNHNY and CDR2 SVGAGI (reference sequence). V was cut by 4 bases and J by 3 bases, with 15 bases left in between. The CDR3 nucleotides are TGTGCCAGCAGTTCAAACGGCGGCTACGAAGAGACCCAGTACTTC. It is translated as CASSSNGGYEETQYF.

Ten or more counts support this clonotype. The V gene is TRBV27, the J gene TRBJ2-7, with D tentatively TRBD1 (6 bases). V lost 7 bases and J lost 3, with 16 bases in between. CDR1 and CDR2 from the germline V gene are MNHEY and SMNVEV (reference sequence). The length of the CDR3 is 14 residues. CDR3 protein: CASMIQGPGYEQYV. The CDR3 DNA sequence: TGTGCCAGCATGATACAGGGACCCGGCTACGAGCAGTACGTC.

Only a few counts were recorded for this clonotype. The J gene is TRBJ2-3, the V gene TRBV6-6, with no clear D. CDR3 size: 16 residues. Germline V gene data show CDR1 as MNHNY and CDR2 as SVGAGI (reference sequence). V was clipped by 0 bases and J by 5 bases, with 15 bases between them. CDR3 residues: CASSYSIGGFEDTQYF. CDR3 nucleotides: TGTGCCAGCAGTTACTCGATAGGCGGTTTTGAAGATACGCAGTATTTT.

This clonotype was counted only a few times. The chain links TRBV5-5 to TRBJ1-5; TRBD1 agrees at 9 bases. The length of the CDR3 is 15 residues. Germline V gene lookup returns CDR1 SGHKS and CDR2 YYEKEE (reference sequence). Germline trimming cut 5 bases from V and 6 bases from J; bases unmatched to any gene: 9. The CDR3 sequence is CASSSDRGISQPQHF. CDR3 coding DNA: TGTGCCAGCAGTTCCGACAGGGGGATTAGTCAGCCCCAGCATTTT.